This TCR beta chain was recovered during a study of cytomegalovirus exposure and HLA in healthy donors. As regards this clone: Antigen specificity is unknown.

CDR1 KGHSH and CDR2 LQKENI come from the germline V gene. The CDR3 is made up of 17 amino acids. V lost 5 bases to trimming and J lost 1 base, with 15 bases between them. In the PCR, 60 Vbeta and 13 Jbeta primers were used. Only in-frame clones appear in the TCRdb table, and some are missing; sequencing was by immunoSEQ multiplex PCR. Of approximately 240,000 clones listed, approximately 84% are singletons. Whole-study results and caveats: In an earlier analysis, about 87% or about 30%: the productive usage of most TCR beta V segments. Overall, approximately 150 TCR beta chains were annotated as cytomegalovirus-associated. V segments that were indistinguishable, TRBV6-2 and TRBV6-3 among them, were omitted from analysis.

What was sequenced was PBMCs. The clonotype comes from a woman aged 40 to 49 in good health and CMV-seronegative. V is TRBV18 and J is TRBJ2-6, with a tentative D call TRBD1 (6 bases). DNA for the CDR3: TGTGCCAGCTCATCCCGGGACATTCTTTCTGGGGCCAACGTCCTGACTTTC. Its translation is CASSSRDILSGANVLTF.